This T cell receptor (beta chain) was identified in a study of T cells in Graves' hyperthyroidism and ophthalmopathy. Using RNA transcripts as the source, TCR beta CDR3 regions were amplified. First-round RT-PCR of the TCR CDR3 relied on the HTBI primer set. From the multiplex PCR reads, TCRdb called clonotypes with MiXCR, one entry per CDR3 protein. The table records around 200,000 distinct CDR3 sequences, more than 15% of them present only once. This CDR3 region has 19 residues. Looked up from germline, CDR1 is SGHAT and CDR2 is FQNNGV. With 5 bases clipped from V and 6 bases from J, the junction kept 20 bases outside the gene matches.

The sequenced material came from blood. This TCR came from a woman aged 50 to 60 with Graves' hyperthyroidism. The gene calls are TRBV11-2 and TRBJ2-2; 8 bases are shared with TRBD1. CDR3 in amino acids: CASSHGAGGGRGIAGELFF. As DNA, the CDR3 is TGTGCCAGCAGCCACGGGGCAGGGGGCGGTCGAGGGATCGCCGGGGAGCTGTTTTTT.